This TCR beta chain was sequenced in a study of T cells after yellow fever vaccination. This clonotype was recorded a few times. TCRdb reprocessed the 5' RACE reads via MiXCR and lists one record per CDR3 protein. This sample carries some 600,000 distinct CDR3 sequences, roughly 12% of them seen once, and the ten largest clones take about 15%. This CDR3 spans 18 amino acids. J gave up 4 bases and V 0 bases, and 10 bases lay outside the gene matches. Looked up from germline, CDR1 is LGHNA and CDR2 is YNFKEQ. This material consisted of PBMCs, taken on the day of the yellow fever booster vaccination. The chain carries TRBV4-2 and TRBJ2-1, with 9 bases identical to TRBD2. This receptor was taken from a man aged 25 to 40 who received the YFV17D yellow fever vaccine. Here the CDR3 DNA reads TGTGCCAGCAGCCAAGAGGATGGTCTAGCGGGACTGTACAATGAGCAGTTCTTC. Translating it yields CASSQEDGLAGLYNEQFF.